Included here is one T cell receptor (beta chain) sequence, with context. The antigen remains unidentified. The read comes to an end 3 residues before the CDR3 does, leaving the germline J gene to fill in the end. The record originates from a study of T cells in women clearing cervical HPV infection. General study findings and limits: Cases carried less TRBV6-7 than controls: roughly 0.12% versus 0.17%.

Sequenced by immunoSEQ multiplex PCR; TCRdb stores in-frame clones only, minus some. Its table records approximately 52,000 clones. Germline V gene lookup returns CDR1 SQVTM and CDR2 ANQGSEA. The CDR3 is made up of 13 amino acids. V was clipped by 1 base and J by 0 bases, with 7 bases between them. The chain recombines TRBV29-1 with TRBJ2-7, with D uncertain. The clonotype was recovered from a woman between 18 and 75 years old with a cervical HPV16 infection that either progressed to CIN3+ or cleared (not recorded which). Material: blood buffy coat. The CDR3 loop reads CSVEGSGSYEQYF. The part of the CDR3 DNA that was read is TGCAGCGTTGAAGGTAGTGGCTCCTACGAG.